This entry lists 26 T cell receptor beta chains sequenced from one sample in a study of cytomegalovirus exposure and HLA in healthy donors. Vbeta (60) and Jbeta (13) primers were used in the PCR. The repertoire was sequenced with immunoSEQ multiplex PCR; TCRdb's copy has only in-frame clones and lacks some. The profile shows 150,000 or so clones, just over 70% of them singletons. Material: PBMCs. The receptors stem from a human donor in good health.

The chain combines TRBV9 with TRBJ2-3; 13 bases line up with TRBD2. With 1 base clipped from V and 4 bases from J, the junction kept 18 bases outside the gene matches. Germline loops: CDR1 SGDLS, CDR2 YYNGEE. This CDR3 comprises 21 residues. The CDR3 loop is CASSVTNQIRTSGGGSDTQYF. The DNA for the CDR3 is TGTGCCAGCAGCGTAACAAATCAAATCAGGACTAGCGGGGGCGGCTCAGATACGCAGTATTTT.

The chain links TRBV15 to TRBJ1-1, with a tentative D call TRBD1 (5 bases). The germline gives CDR1 LNHNV, CDR2 YYDKDF (reference sequence). V was pared by 0 bases and J by 3 bases, with 8 bases between. The CDR3 is made up of 14 amino acids. CDR3: CATSRDRVDTEAFF. CDR3 in DNA: TGTGCCACCAGCAGAGACAGGGTAGACACTGAAGCTTTCTTT.

The table lists this clone with a few counts. V gene TRBV5-8 combines with J gene TRBJ1-2; 8 bases match TRBD1. The CDR3 covers 18 residues. Germline loops: CDR1 SGHTS, CDR2 YDEGEE. The V gene end was trimmed by 1 base and the J gene end by 4 bases; junction bases not matched to a gene: 15. The DNA of the CDR3 is TGTGCCAGCAGCTTGTCGGGCCTGGGGGACAGGCCACTCTATGGCTACACCTTC. As protein: CASSLSGLGDRPLYGYTF.

The V call is TRBV19, the J call TRBJ1-5; D might be TRBD1 (5 bases). Trimming removed 2 bases from V and 4 bases from J, with 9 bases in between. The CDR3 covers 14 residues. Germline V gene sequence: CDR1 LNHDA, CDR2 SQIVND (reference sequence). The CDR3 nucleotides are TGTGCCAGTAGTATACAGGGCAGTAATCAGCCCCAGCATTTT. Translating gives CASSIQGSNQPQHF.

The V and J genes are TRBV15 and TRBJ1-2; a weak D match, TRBD1 (6 bases). The germline gives CDR1 LNHNV, CDR2 YYDKDF (reference sequence). This CDR3 spans 13 amino acids. V was clipped by 3 bases and J by 3 bases, with 8 bases between them. The CDR3 nucleotides read TGTGCCACCAGCAGCTACAGGGACTATGGCTACACCTTC. Its translation: CATSSYRDYGYTF.

The chain recombines TRBV5-1 with TRBJ2-3; unclear D gene. There are 13 residues in the CDR3. The V gene's germline CDR1 is SGHRS and CDR2 YFSETQ. Trimming shortened V by 0 bases and J by 2 bases, and 4 bases separated the two germline ends. The CDR3 coding sequence is TGCGCCAGCAGCTTGGACAACACAGATACGCAGTATTTT. It yields the protein CASSLDNTDTQYF.

The rearrangement links TRBV19 to TRBJ2-3; D might be TRBD1 (6 bases). This CDR3 is 13 amino acids long. The germline V gene encodes CDR1 LNHDA and CDR2 SQIVND (reference sequence). V dropped 5 bases and J dropped 4 bases, with 10 bases sitting between them. The CDR3 reads CASSPQGSDTQYF. The CDR3 DNA is TGTGCCAGTAGTCCTCAGGGGTCAGATACGCAGTATTTT.

This clone was found once. The chain has TRBV10-2 and TRBJ1-2; 7 bases match TRBD1. After removal of 7 bases from V and 6 bases from J, the junction contained 11 bases not matched to a gene. CDR1 is WSHSY and CDR2 is SAAADI in the germline V gene. This CDR3 has 14 residues. The DNA for the CDR3 is TGCGCCAGCAATCAGGGGGGTTTTTTGGATGGCTACACCTTC. This codes for CASNQGGFLDGYTF.

V and J are TRBV29-1 and TRBJ2-2; possibly TRBD2 for D (5 bases). Germline lookup yields CDR1 SQVTM and CDR2 ANQGSEA. The CDR3 has 14 amino acids. The ends were cut back, 7 bases at V and 5 bases at J, with 17 bases in the middle. As DNA, the CDR3 is TGCAGCGCTTCAGACCCGCCGGGAACCGGGGAGCTGTTTTTT. Encoded protein: CSASDPPGTGELFF.

The V call is TRBV19, the J call TRBJ1-2; D remains ambiguous. The CDR3 loop spans 12 amino acids. From germline, CDR1 is LNHDA and CDR2 SQIVND (reference sequence). Trimming removed 3 bases at V and 5 bases at J, with 7 bases between. The CDR3 is CASSMGRYGYTF. DNA for the CDR3: TGTGCCAGTAGTATGGGGAGGTATGGCTACACCTTC. The full variable domain, with the rest looked up from reference TRBV19 and TRBJ1-2, is DGGITQSPKYLFRKEGQNVTLSCEQNLNHDAMYWYRQDPGQGLRLIYYSQIVNDFQKGDIAEGYSVSREKKESFPLTVTSAQKNPTAFYLCASSMGRYGYTFGSGTRLTVV.

This CDR3 is CASSPGQGAWGTEAFF. DNA of the CDR3: TGTGCCAGCAGCCCGGGACAGGGGGCCTGGGGCACTGAAGCTTTCTTT. The chain joins TRBV11-1 to TRBJ1-1, with 12 nucleotides matching TRBD1. The CDR3 runs 16 residues. Germline assignment: CDR1 SGHAT and CDR2 FQDESV (reference sequence). The trim removed 5 bases at V and 4 bases at J, leaving 8 bases unmatched.

This chain connects TRBV5-1 to TRBJ1-2, with TRBD1 matching over 9 bases. The CDR3 loop spans 14 amino acids. Germline V gives CDR1 SGHRS, CDR2 YFSETQ. After removal of 4 bases from V and 5 bases from J, the junction contained 6 bases not matched to a gene. CDR3 sequence: CASSISTGGYGYTF. The CDR3 DNA is TGCGCCAGCAGCATCTCGACAGGGGGTTATGGCTACACCTTC.

V and J are TRBV27 and TRBJ1-1, with D possibly TRBD1 on 6 matching bases. V was shortened by 0 bases and J by 6 bases, with 11 bases between the two germline ends. There are 14 residues in the CDR3. The germline V gene has CDR1 MNHEY and CDR2 SMNVEV (reference sequence). DNA for the CDR3: TGTGCCAGCAGTTTATCGGCCAAGGGGGCTGAAGCTTTCTTT. This encodes CASSLSAKGAEAFF.

This chain joins TRBV2 and TRBJ2-1; 12 nucleotides align to TRBD2. This CDR3 region has 20 residues. The junction had 13 bases not matched to a gene; V was cut back by 4 bases and J by 0 bases. Germline loops: CDR1 SNHLY, CDR2 FYNNEI. The CDR3 DNA follows: TGTGCCAGCAGTGGAACCCTACTAGCGGGGGGTCCGAGCTCCTACAATGAGCAGTTCTTC. Translation gives CASSGTLLAGGPSSYNEQFF.

The V call is TRBV11-3, the J call TRBJ2-7; TRBD2 is a possible D gene (6 bases). V lost 4 bases to trimming and J lost 7 bases, with 11 bases between them. This CDR3 region has 12 residues. The germline CDR1 and CDR2 sequences are SGHNT and YENEEA. CDR3: CASSSTGGEQYF. The CDR3 DNA sequence: TGTGCCAGCAGCTCAACTGGGGGGGAGCAGTACTTC.

The chain combines TRBV2 with TRBJ1-3, with D perhaps TRBD1 (5 bases). CDR1 is SNHLY and CDR2 is FYNNEI in the germline V gene. V was shortened by 6 bases and J by 2 bases, with 14 bases between the two germline ends. The CDR3 loop spans 15 amino acids. CDR3 in DNA: TGTGCCAGCAGGAGCCAGGGCCAGGCTGGAAACACCATATATTTT. Protein product: CASRSQGQAGNTIYF.

The chain links TRBV7-9 to TRBJ2-3; a possible D gene is TRBD2 (5 bases). The CDR3 consists of 14 residues. Germline V gene data show CDR1 as SEHNR and CDR2 as FQNEAQ (reference sequence). V was shortened by 8 bases and J by 0 bases, with 12 bases between the two germline ends. This chain's CDR3 is CASGYAGSTDTQYF. The CDR3 DNA reads as TGTGCCAGCGGATACGCGGGTAGCACAGATACGCAGTATTTT.

V is TRBV7-6 and J is TRBJ1-4; tentative D call: TRBD1 (6 bases). Germline V CDR1 and CDR2: SGHVS, FNYEAQ. There are 15 residues in the CDR3. V was shortened by 2 bases and J by 8 bases, with 15 bases between the two germline ends. CDR3 bases: TGTGCCAGCAGCTTATTGGCAGGGGTTTCGGAAAAACTGTTTTTT. Protein product: CASSLLAGVSEKLFF.

The chain recombines TRBV6-1 with TRBJ2-7; TRBD1 matches at 7 bases. V was pared by 7 bases and J by 1 base, with 10 bases of the junction left unmatched. This CDR3 is 15 amino acids long. From germline, CDR1 is MNHNS and CDR2 SASEGT. CDR3 coding DNA: TGTGCCAGCAATATAGGGACAGTAGGATCCTACGAGCAGTACTTC. This codes for CASNIGTVGSYEQYF.

The J gene is TRBJ2-6, the V gene TRBV7-8, with TRBD1 matching over 7 bases. The CDR3 is 15 residues long. Germline V CDR1 and CDR2: SGHVS, FQNEAQ. Losses at the gene ends were 3 bases for V and 2 bases for J; bases not matched to a gene: 1. The CDR3 nucleotides are TGTGCCAGCAGCTTCGGGACAGCTGGGGCCAACGTCCTGACTTTC. This gives the protein CASSFGTAGANVLTF.

To note about this clone: The same CDR3 arises from other DNA sequences in this sample as well. V gene TRBV19 combines with J gene TRBJ2-7, with D tentatively TRBD2 (6 bases). This CDR3 comprises 11 residues. Germline V gives CDR1 LNHDA, CDR2 SQIVND (reference sequence). V lost 6 bases and J lost 7, with 10 bases in between. In DNA, the CDR3 is TGTGCCAGTAGCCGGGGGTGGGAGCAGTACTTC. Translated: CASSRGWEQYF.

This clone was detected only a few times. The chain links TRBV29-1 to TRBJ2-7; TRBD2 might be the D (7 bases). The CDR3 consists of 14 residues. Germline V CDR1 and CDR2: SQVTM, ANQGSEA. The ends were cut back, 3 bases at V and 4 bases at J, with 16 bases in the middle. CDR3 amino acids: CSVDSSGGVYEQYF. For the CDR3, the DNA is TGCAGCGTTGATTCATCGGGGGGCGTATACGAGCAGTACTTC.

V and J are TRBV5-6 and TRBJ2-1; TRBD2 matches 9 bases. V shed 0 bases, J shed 10 bases, and the junction held 5 bases outside the gene matches. Germline-derived CDR1 and CDR2 are SGHDT and YYEEEE. The CDR3 consists of 14 residues. DNA for the CDR3: TGTGCCAGCAGCTTGGGTGTGACTAGCGGCGAGCAGTTCTTC. Translation gives CASSLGVTSGEQFF.

The chain links TRBV7-9 to TRBJ2-3; D perhaps matches TRBD1 (6 bases). Germline V gives CDR1 SEHNR, CDR2 FQNEAQ (reference sequence). Trimming pared 5 bases from V and 3 bases from J, leaving 15 bases between. The length of the CDR3 is 15 residues. The CDR3 reads CASSLQGRGTDTQYF. The CDR3 DNA sequence: TGTGCCAGCAGCCTGCAGGGGCGCGGGACAGATACGCAGTATTTT.

About this clone itself: The same CDR3 is also encoded by other DNA sequences in this sample. J is TRBJ2-5 and V is TRBV7-2, with 7 bases matching TRBD1. V lost 5 bases and J lost 2; bases outside the gene matches: 5. This CDR3 has 14 residues. CDR1 and CDR2 (germline): SGHTA, FQGNSA. Here the CDR3 DNA reads TGTGCCAGCAGCCCTAGGGGACAGCAAGAGACCCAGTACTTC. This gives the protein CASSPRGQQETQYF. Drawing the rest from reference TRBV7-2 and TRBJ2-5, the complete variable domain is GAGVSQSPSNKVTEKGKDVELRCDPISGHTALYWYRQSLGQGLEFLIYFQGNSAPDKSGLPSDRFSAERTGGSVSTLTIQRTQQEDSAVYLCASSPRGQQETQYFGPGTRLLVL.

The V gene is TRBV6-6, the J gene TRBJ1-6; the D gene is possibly TRBD1 (6 bases). Germline assignment: CDR1 MNHNY and CDR2 SVGAGI (reference sequence). This CDR3 region has 16 residues. The V end was cut by 0 bases, the J end by 9 bases, with 15 bases between. CDR3 residues: CASSYSGPGVGSPLHF. CDR3 in DNA: TGTGCCAGCAGTTACTCAGGTCCAGGGGTTGGTTCACCCCTCCACTTT.